A selection of T cell receptor beta chains follows, all from one sample in a study of CD8 T cells in Susac syndrome. In TCRdb, the immunoSEQ multiplex PCR reads were re-called with MiXCR into one record per CDR3 protein. The data hold approximately 170,000 distinct CDR3 sequences, with approximately 90% observed a single time. Material for sequencing was CD4+ T cells from PBMCs. The receptor set was obtained from a human donor in good health. Each CDR3 is given with its conserved first and last residue. Fields, in order: CDR3 protein, CDR3 DNA, D gene, J gene, clone size, V gene. A D gene is named only where the DNA matches it firmly. Clone size, where shown, is once, few, many, or a class for clones that have expanded.

CDR3: CASSKRGDSTDTQYF
DNA: TGCGCCAGCAGCAAGCGGGGGGACAGCACAGATACGCAGTATTTT
D: TRBD2
J: TRBJ2-3
size: .
V: TRBV4-3

CDR3: CASSFNRDGRLYF
DNA: TGCGCCAGCAGCTTCAACCGGGACGGGCGCCTTTATTTT
D: .
J: TRBJ2-3
size: once
V: TRBV5-1

CDR3: CASSLPGTRSEQFF
DNA: TGTGCCAGCAGCCTACCCGGGACTAGAAGTGAGCAGTTCTTC
D: TRBD2
J: TRBJ2-1
size: .
V: TRBV6-5

CDR3: CASSAGHGSPLHF
DNA: TGTGCCAGCAGTGCGGGACACGGGTCACCCCTCCACTTT
D: .
J: TRBJ1-6
size: .
V: TRBV27

CDR3: CSAADRINQPQHF
DNA: TGCAGTGCGGCGGACAGGATTAATCAGCCCCAGCATTTT
D: TRBD1
J: TRBJ1-5
size: .
V: TRBV20-1

CDR3: CASKLDYYTF
DNA: TGTGCCAGCAAATTGGACTACTACACCTTC
D: .
J: TRBJ1-2
size: .
V: TRBV28

CDR3: CASSQRTSGRDEQYF
DNA: TGTGCCAGCAGCCAACGGACTAGCGGGAGGGATGAGCAGTACTTC
D: TRBD2
J: TRBJ2-7
size: .
V: TRBV3-1

CDR3: CSARRSYEQYF
DNA: TGCAGTGCGAGGAGGTCCTACGAGCAGTACTTC
D: .
J: TRBJ2-7
size: .
V: TRBV20-1

CDR3: CAWSKDGYEQYF
DNA: TGTGCCTGGAGCAAGGACGGCTACGAGCAGTACTTC
D: .
J: TRBJ2-7
size: .
V: TRBV30

CDR3: CASSKEAVARRTYGYTF
DNA: TGTGCCAGCAGCAAAGAAGCCGTCGCGAGGAGGACCTATGGCTACACCTTC
D: .
J: TRBJ1-2
size: .
V: TRBV21-1

CDR3: CASSLSFEEKLFF
DNA: TGCGCCAGCAGCTTGAGCTTTGAGGAAAAACTGTTTTTT
D: .
J: TRBJ1-4
size: .
V: TRBV5-1

CDR3: CAHRGVRGYYEQYF
DNA: TGTGCCCACAGGGGAGTCCGGGGGTACTACGAGCAGTACTTC
D: .
J: TRBJ2-7
size: .
V: TRBV28

CDR3: CASRGRPNSYEQYF
DNA: TGTGCCAGTAGGGGACGGCCAAACTCCTACGAGCAGTACTTC
D: .
J: TRBJ2-7
size: .
V: TRBV19

CDR3: CASSAGGAQETQYF
DNA: TGTGCCAGCAGCGCCGGGGGGGCACAGGAGACCCAGTACTTC
D: TRBD2
J: TRBJ2-5
size: .
V: TRBV6-2/TRBV6-3

CDR3: CASRRRLNRETGELFF
DNA: TGTGCCAGCAGACGACGACTAAACCGGGAAACCGGGGAGCTGTTTTTT
D: .
J: TRBJ2-2
size: .
V: TRBV6-1